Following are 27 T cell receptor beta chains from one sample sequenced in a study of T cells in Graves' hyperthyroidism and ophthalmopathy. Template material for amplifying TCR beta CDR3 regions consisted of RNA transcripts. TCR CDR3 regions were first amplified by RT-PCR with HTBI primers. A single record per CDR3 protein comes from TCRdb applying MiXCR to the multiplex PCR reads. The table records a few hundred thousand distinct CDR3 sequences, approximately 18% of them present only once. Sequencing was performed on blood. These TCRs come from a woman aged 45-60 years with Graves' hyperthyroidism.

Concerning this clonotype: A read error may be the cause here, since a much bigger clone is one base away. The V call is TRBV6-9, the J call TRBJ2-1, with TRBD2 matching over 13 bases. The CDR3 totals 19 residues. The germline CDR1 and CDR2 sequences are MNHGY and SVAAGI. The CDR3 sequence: CASSSELAGGLSSYNERFF. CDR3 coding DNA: TGTGCCAGCAGTTCCGAACTAGCGGGAGGGCTTAGCTCCTACAATGAGCGGTTCTTC.

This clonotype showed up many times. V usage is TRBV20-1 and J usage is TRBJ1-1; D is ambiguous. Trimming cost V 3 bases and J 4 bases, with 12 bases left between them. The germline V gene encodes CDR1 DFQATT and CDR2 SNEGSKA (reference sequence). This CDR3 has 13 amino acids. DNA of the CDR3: TGCAGTGCTAGCCACGGATTATCCACTGAAGCTTTCTTT. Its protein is CSASHGLSTEAFF.

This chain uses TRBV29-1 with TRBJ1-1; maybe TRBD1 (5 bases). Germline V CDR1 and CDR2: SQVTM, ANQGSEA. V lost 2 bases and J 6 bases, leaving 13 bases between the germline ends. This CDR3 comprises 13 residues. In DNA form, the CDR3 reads TGCAGCGTTGAATTCGGGGGTGCAGCTGAAGCTTTCTTT. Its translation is CSVEFGGAAEAFF.

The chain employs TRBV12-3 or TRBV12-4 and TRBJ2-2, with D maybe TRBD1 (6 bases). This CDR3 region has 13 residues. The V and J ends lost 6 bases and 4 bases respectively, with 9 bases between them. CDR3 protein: CASRKTGTGELFF. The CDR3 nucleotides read TGTGCCAGCAGAAAGACAGGCACCGGGGAGCTGTTTTTT.

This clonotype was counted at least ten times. The CDR3 nucleotides read TGCGCCAGCAGCCAAGGGGTTCTAGCGGGAGATGAGACCCAGTACTTC. Its protein product is CASSQGVLAGDETQYF. The V and J genes are TRBV4-1 and TRBJ2-5; 10 nucleotides agree with TRBD2. With 1 base clipped from V and 5 bases from J, the junction kept 7 bases outside the gene matches. This CDR3 region has 16 residues. Germline V gives CDR1 MGHRA, CDR2 YSYEKL.

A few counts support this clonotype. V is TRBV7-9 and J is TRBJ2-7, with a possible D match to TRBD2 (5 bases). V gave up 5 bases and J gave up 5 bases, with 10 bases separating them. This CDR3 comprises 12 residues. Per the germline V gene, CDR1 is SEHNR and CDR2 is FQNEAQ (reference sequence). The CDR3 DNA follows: TGTGCCAGCAGCCATCTAGCTGACGAGCAGTACGTC. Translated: CASSHLADEQYV.

The CDR3 spells CASSLGMPDRGLTYEQYV. CDR3 DNA sequence: TGTGCCAGCAGCTTAGGCATGCCGGACAGGGGGCTTACCTACGAGCAGTACGTC. J is TRBJ2-7 and V is TRBV7-9; 11 nucleotides agree with TRBD1. V lost 1 base, J lost 2 bases, and 10 bases stayed unmatched. This CDR3 has 18 amino acids. Germline CDR1 is SEHNR and CDR2 is FQNEAQ (reference sequence).

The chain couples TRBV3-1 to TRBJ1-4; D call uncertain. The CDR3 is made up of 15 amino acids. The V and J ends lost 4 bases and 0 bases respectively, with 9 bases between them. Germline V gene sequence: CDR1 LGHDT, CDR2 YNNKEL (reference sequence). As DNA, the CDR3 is TGTGCCAGCAGCCTTAACCCCGCAACTAATGAAAAACTGTTTTTT. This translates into CASSLNPATNEKLFF.

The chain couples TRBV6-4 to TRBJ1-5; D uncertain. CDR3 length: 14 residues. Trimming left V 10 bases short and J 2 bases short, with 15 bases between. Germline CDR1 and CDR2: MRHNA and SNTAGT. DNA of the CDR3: TGTGCCACCCCCTTCTCGGGATGCAATCAGCCCCAGCATTTT. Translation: CATPFSGCNQPQHF.

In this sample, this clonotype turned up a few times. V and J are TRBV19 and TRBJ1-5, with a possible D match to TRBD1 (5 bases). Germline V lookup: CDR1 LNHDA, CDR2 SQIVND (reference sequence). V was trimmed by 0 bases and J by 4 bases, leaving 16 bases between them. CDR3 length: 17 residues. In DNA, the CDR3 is TGTGCCAGTAGTATAGATAGACGGGGCCCTGAGAATCAGCCCCAGCATTTT. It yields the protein CASSIDRRGPENQPQHF.

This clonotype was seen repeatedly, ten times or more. CDR3 amino acids: CASSLWGLRQPQHF. DNA of the CDR3: TGTGCCAGCAGTTTATGGGGCTTGCGTCAGCCCCAGCATTTT. The chain employs TRBV28 and TRBJ1-5; no reliable D call. Germline values: CDR1 MDHEN, CDR2 SYDVKM. The CDR3 is 14 residues long. Trimming left V 0 bases short and J 6 bases short, with 9 bases between.

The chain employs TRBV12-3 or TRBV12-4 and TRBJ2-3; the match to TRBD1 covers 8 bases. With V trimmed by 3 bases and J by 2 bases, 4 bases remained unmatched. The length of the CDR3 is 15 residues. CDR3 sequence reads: CASSFVQGATDTQYF. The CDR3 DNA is TGTGCCAGCAGTTTCGTGCAGGGGGCCACAGATACGCAGTATTTT.

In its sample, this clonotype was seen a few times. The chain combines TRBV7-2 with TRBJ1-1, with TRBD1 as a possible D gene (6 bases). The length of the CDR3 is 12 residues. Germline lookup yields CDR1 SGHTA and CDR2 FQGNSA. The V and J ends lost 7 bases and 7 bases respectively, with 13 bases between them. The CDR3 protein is CASKGGSVEAFF. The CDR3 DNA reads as TGTGCCAGCAAGGGGGGCTCCGTTGAAGCTTTCTTT.

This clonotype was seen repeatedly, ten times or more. The CDR3 bases are TGTGCCTGGAGCTCCGGGACAGGGGGAAGCTATGGCTACACCTTC. Its translation: CAWSSGTGGSYGYTF. This sequence joins TRBV30 and TRBJ1-2, with TRBD1 matching over 11 bases. CDR3 size: 15 residues. The germline CDR1 and CDR2 sequences are GTSNPN and SVGIG (reference sequence). V lost 3 bases and J lost 4; bases outside the gene matches: 7.

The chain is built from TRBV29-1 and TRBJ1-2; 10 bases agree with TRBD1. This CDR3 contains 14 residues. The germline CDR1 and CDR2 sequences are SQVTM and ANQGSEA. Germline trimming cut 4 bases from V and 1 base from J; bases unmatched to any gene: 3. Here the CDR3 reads CSVGGQGNNYGYTF. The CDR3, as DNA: TGCAGCGTTGGGGGACAGGGGAATAACTATGGCTACACCTTC.

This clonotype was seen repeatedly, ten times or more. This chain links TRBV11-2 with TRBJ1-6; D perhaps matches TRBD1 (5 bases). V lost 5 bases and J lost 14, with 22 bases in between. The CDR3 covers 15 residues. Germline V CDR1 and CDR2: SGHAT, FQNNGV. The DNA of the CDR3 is TGTGCCAGCAGCCCCCTGGGGGAAAGCGGTGGATCCCTCCACTTT. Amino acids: CASSPLGESGGSLHF.

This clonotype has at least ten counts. The CDR3 DNA reads TGTGCCAGCAGTTATGGAACCTACGAGCAGTACTTC. The encoded protein is CASSYGTYEQYF. The chain joins TRBV12-3 or TRBV12-4 to TRBJ2-7; no clear D gene. The V end lost 4 bases, the J end lost 2 bases, and 6 bases lay between the germline ends. The CDR3 covers 12 residues.

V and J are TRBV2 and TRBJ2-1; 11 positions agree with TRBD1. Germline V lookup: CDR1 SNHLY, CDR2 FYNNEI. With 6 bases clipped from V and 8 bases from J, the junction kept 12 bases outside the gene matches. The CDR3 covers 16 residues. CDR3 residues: CASSAPGQGGVYEQFF. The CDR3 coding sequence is TGTGCCAGCAGCGCCCCGGGACAGGGGGGGGTCTATGAGCAGTTCTTC.

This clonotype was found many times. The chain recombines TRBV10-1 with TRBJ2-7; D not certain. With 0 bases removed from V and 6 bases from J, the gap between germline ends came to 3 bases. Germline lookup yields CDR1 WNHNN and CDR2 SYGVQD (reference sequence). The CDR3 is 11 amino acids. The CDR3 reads CASSESIEQYV. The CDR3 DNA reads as TGCGCCAGCAGTGAGTCAATCGAGCAGTACGTC.

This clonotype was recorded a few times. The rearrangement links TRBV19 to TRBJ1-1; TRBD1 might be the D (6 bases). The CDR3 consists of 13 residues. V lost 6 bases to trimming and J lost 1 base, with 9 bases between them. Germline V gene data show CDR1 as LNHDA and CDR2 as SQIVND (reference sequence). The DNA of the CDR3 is TGTGCCAGTAGCAACAGGGAGAACACTGAAGCTTTCTTT. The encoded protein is CASSNRENTEAFF.

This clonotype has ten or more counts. The CDR3 DNA reads as TGCAGTGCTGGGTCCGGCCAAGAGACCCAGTACTTC. Its translation is CSAGSGQETQYF. The gene calls are TRBV20-1 and TRBJ2-5; D remains ambiguous. CDR3 length: 12 amino acids. Looked up from germline, CDR1 is DFQATT and CDR2 is SNEGSKA (reference sequence). Trimming cost V 5 bases and J 1 base, with 8 bases left between them.

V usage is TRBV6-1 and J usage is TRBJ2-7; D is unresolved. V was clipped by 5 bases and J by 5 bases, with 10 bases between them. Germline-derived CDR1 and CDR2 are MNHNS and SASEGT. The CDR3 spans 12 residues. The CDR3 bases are TGTGCCAGCAGTTTCGTCCCGGACGAGCAGTACGTC. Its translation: CASSFVPDEQYV.

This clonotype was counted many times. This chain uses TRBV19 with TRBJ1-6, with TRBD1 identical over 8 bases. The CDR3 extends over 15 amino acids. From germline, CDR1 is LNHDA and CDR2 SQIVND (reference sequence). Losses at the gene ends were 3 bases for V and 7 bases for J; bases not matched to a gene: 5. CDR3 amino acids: CASSMQGAKNSPLHF. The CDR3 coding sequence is TGTGCCAGTAGTATGCAGGGGGCGAAGAATTCACCCCTCCACTTT.

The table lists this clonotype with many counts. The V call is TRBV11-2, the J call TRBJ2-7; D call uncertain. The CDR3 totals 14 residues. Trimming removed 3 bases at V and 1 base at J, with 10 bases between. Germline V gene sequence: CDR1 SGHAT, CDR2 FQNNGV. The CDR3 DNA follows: TGTGCCAGCAGCTTTATGGCCTTGTCCTACGAGCAGTACTTC. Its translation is CASSFMALSYEQYF.

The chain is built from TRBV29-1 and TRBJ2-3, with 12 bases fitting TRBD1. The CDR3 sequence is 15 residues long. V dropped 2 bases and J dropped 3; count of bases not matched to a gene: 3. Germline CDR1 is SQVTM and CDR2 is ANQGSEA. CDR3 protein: CSVEPGQGATDTQYF. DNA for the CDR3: TGCAGCGTTGAACCGGGACAGGGGGCGACAGATACGCAGTATTTT.

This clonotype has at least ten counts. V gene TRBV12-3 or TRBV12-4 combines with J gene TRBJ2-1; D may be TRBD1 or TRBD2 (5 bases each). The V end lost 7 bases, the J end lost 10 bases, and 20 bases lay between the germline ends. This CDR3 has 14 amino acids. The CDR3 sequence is CASIWGSRSREQFF. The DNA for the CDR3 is TGTGCCAGCATCTGGGGGAGCAGGTCAAGAGAGCAGTTCTTC.

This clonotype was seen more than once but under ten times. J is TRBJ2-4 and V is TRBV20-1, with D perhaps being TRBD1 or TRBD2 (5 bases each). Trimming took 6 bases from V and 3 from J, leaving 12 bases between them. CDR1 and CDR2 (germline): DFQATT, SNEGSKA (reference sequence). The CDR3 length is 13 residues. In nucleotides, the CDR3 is TGCAGTGCAGTGGGGGAAGGCAAAAACATTCAGTACTTC. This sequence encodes CSAVGEGKNIQYF.